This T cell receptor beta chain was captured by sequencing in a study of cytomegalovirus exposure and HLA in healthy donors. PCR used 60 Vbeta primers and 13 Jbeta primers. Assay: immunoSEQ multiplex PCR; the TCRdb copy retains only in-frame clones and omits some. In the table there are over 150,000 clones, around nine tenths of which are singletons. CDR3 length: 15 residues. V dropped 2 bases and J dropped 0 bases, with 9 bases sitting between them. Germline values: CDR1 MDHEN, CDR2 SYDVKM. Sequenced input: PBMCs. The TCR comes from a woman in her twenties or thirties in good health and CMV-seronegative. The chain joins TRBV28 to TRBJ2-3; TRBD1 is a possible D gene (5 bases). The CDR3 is CASSLPPGSTDTQYF. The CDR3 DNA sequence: TGTGCCAGCAGTTTACCCCCAGGGAGCACAGATACGCAGTATTTT.